This T cell receptor beta chain was observed in a study of identical twins. Template switching created a universal primer site, and the cDNA included unique molecular identifiers. TCRdb reanalysed the 5' RACE reads using MiXCR and keeps one entry per CDR3 protein. This sample has about 1.7 million distinct CDR3 sequences; less than 35% occur once, and the top ten carry around 0.25%. This clonotype was counted many times. Its antigen is unidentified. CDR3 length: 17 amino acids. The trim removed 6 bases at V and 6 bases at J, leaving 10 bases unmatched. The germline gives CDR1 MNHEY, CDR2 SVGEGT. Study-wide findings and caveats: Cross-sectional statistics underpinned the conclusions; the same donors were not followed. Zero-insertion analyses were open to partial confounding by invariant MAIT and iNKT cells.

This receptor was obtained from a newborn girl in good health. The genes are TRBV6-2 or TRBV6-3 and TRBJ2-1; TRBD2 matches 14 bases. The sample taken for sequencing was cord blood. CDR3 protein: CASSPWTSGRPFNEQFF. As DNA, the CDR3 is TGTGCCAGCAGCCCCTGGACTAGCGGGAGGCCCTTCAATGAGCAGTTCTTC.